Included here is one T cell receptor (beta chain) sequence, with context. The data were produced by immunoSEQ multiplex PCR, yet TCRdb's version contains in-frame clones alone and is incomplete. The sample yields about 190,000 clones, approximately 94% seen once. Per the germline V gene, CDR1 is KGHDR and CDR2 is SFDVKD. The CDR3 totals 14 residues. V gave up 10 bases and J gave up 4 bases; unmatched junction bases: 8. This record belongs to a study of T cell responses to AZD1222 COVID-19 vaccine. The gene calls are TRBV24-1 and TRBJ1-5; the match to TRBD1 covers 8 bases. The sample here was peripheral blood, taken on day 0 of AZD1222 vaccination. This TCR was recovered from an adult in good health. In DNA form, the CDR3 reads TGTGCCACAGGCCTGGGACAGGCTAATCAGCCCCAGCATTTT. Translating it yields CATGLGQANQPQHF.